The next 25 T cell receptor beta chains were all read from a single sample in a study of vaccination and CD4 T cells after COVID-19. Treatment described: approximately 9-day PBMC culture with coronavirus spike peptide pools or control peptides (ViraFEST assay). The unexposed donor provided CD4+ T cells, which were taken before the COVID-19 pandemic (2011-2018). Antigen specificity for these receptors is unknown. Researchers used the Oncomine TCR Beta short-read assay to sequence DNA from cultured CD4+ T cells. In this case, cultured CD4+ T cells provided the extracted genomic DNA. TCRdb reprocessed the PCR reads with MiXCR, giving one entry per CDR3 protein. The table has roughly 9,200 distinct CDR3 sequences, more than 25% seen once; the top ten hold around 11%. Input material: CD4+ T cells from blood, cultured in vitro. Receptors originate from a human donor in good health.

This clonotype was detected a few times. The chain is built from TRBV20-1 and TRBJ1-1, with D perhaps matching TRBD1 (5 bases). V was clipped by 6 bases and J by 4 bases, with 18 bases between them. Looked up from germline, CDR1 is DFQATT and CDR2 is SNEGSKA (reference sequence). The CDR3 covers 14 residues. CDR3 nucleotides: TGCAGTGCCCGTGGGGCGGCGAGGGTCACTGAAGCTTTCTTT. It codes for CSARGAARVTEAFF.

In DNA, the CDR3 is TGTGCCAGCAGCCGAGACAGGGCAGGTCCAGATACGCAGTATTTT. Encoded protein: CASSRDRAGPDTQYF. The V and J genes are TRBV2 and TRBJ2-3, with 7 bases lining up with TRBD1. The V gene end was trimmed by 6 bases and the J gene end by 4 bases; junction bases not matched to a gene: 10. Germline V lookup: CDR1 SNHLY, CDR2 FYNNEI. This CDR3 is built from 15 residues.

This clonotype came up a few times. The chain joins TRBV7-2 to TRBJ1-6; D is unclear. CDR3 length equals 15 residues. V gave up 1 base and J gave up 10 bases, with 14 bases separating them. Germline V gene sequence: CDR1 SGHTA, CDR2 FQGNSA. The CDR3 region is CASSLGSEVKSPLHF. The CDR3 coding sequence is TGTGCCAGCAGCTTAGGCTCGGAGGTTAAGTCACCCCTCCACTTT.

The chain carries TRBV28 and TRBJ2-6; D gene ambiguous. There are 15 residues in the CDR3. Trimming pared 4 bases from V and 3 bases from J, leaving 10 bases between. Germline CDR1 MDHEN, CDR2 SYDVKM. The CDR3 here is CASSSPVFGANVLTF. CDR3 DNA sequence: TGTGCCAGCAGTTCTCCGGTCTTTGGGGCCAACGTCCTGACTTTC.

The gene calls are TRBV20-1 and TRBJ2-2, with TRBD2 matching over 11 bases. This CDR3 contains 17 residues. In germline, CDR1 is DFQATT, CDR2 SNEGSKA (reference sequence). J gave up 2 bases and V 6 bases, and 11 bases lay outside the gene matches. CDR3 bases: TGCAGTGCCAAAAGGTCTAGCGGGAGGTTAAACACCGGGGAGCTGTTTTTT. Translation: CSAKRSSGRLNTGELFF.

The chain employs TRBV20-1 and TRBJ1-2; a weak D match, TRBD1 (6 bases). This CDR3 has 13 amino acids. Per the germline V gene, CDR1 is DFQATT and CDR2 is SNEGSKA (reference sequence). The V end was cut by 1 base, the J end by 5 bases, with 11 bases between. CDR3 DNA sequence: TGCAGTGCTAGAGTTCGACAGGAGTATGGCTACACCTTC. This encodes CSARVRQEYGYTF.

The genes are TRBV19 and TRBJ2-4; 7 bases map to TRBD1. Germline trimming cut 8 bases from V and 5 bases from J; bases unmatched to any gene: 9. Germline lookup yields CDR1 LNHDA and CDR2 SQIVND (reference sequence). CDR3 size: 14 residues. The chain's CDR3 is CASWDSLRENIQYF. CDR3 nucleotide sequence: TGTGCCAGTTGGGACAGCCTAAGGGAAAACATTCAGTACTTC.

The CDR3 DNA reads as TGTGCCAGCAGCCAAGATCCGAGCAGCGGGAGGTTTCTCAGCACAGATACGCAGTATTTT. This sequence encodes CASSQDPSSGRFLSTDTQYF. J is TRBJ2-3 and V is TRBV4-2, with 9 bases that match TRBD2. V lost 0 bases, J lost 0 bases, and 13 bases stayed unmatched. The germline CDR1 and CDR2 sequences are LGHNA and YNFKEQ. This CDR3 has 20 residues.

This clonotype was picked up a small number of times. The genes are TRBV7-9 and TRBJ1-6; D is uncertain. Germline lookup yields CDR1 SEHNR and CDR2 FQNEAQ (reference sequence). The CDR3 contains 14 residues. Deletions cut 1 base from V and 11 bases from J, with 12 bases between. CDR3 loop: CASSLGREYPPLHF. The CDR3 DNA sequence: TGTGCCAGCAGCTTAGGTCGAGAATACCCACCCCTCCACTTT.

The gene calls are TRBV6-4 and TRBJ2-3; TRBD2 agrees at 8 bases. Germline CDR1 reads MRHNA; CDR2 reads SNTAGT. This CDR3 spans 15 amino acids. The V gene end was trimmed by 7 bases and the J gene end by 1 base; junction bases not matched to a gene: 7. The CDR3 region has the DNA TGTGCCAGCACCCTCACTAGCGGAGGCACAGATACGCAGTATTTT. Residues: CASTLTSGGTDTQYF.

The chain has TRBV6-1 and TRBJ2-7; 8 bases agree with TRBD1. Germline values: CDR1 MNHNS, CDR2 SASEGT. The CDR3 is 15 amino acids. V shed 6 bases and J 0 bases; nucleotides not matched to a gene: 7. CDR3: CASSLETGASYEQYF. The CDR3 region has the DNA TGTGCCAGCAGCCTTGAGACAGGGGCCTCCTACGAGCAGTACTTC.

J is TRBJ2-5 and V is TRBV7-2; a weak D match, TRBD1 (5 bases). Germline loops: CDR1 SGHTA, CDR2 FQGNSA. The CDR3 spans 15 residues. V was shortened by 3 bases and J by 5 bases, with 16 bases between the two germline ends. The CDR3 DNA is TGTGCCAGCAGCTTTTTACAGGCCCACAGGGAGACCCAGTACTTC. It is translated as CASSFLQAHRETQYF.

This sequence joins TRBV20-1 and TRBJ2-5, with 14 nucleotides matching TRBD2. CDR1 and CDR2 from the germline V gene are DFQATT and SNEGSKA (reference sequence). This CDR3 has 16 residues. V lost 8 bases, J lost 5 bases, and 13 bases stayed unmatched. In DNA, the CDR3 is TGCAGTATGTATGGGACTAGCGGGAGACTAAGGGAGACCCAGTACTTC. It encodes CSMYGTSGRLRETQYF.

V usage is TRBV19 and J usage is TRBJ2-7, with 8 nucleotides matching TRBD1. After removal of 6 bases from V and 2 bases from J, the junction contained 6 bases not matched to a gene. The germline V gene has CDR1 LNHDA and CDR2 SQIVND (reference sequence). CDR3 length equals 14 residues. The CDR3 reads CASRKRQGTYEQYF. The CDR3 coding sequence is TGTGCCAGTAGAAAAAGACAGGGGACCTACGAGCAGTACTTC.

This clonotype was picked up a small number of times. This chain joins TRBV7-3 and TRBJ2-3, with D maybe TRBD1 (5 bases). Per germline, CDR1 SGHTA and CDR2 FQGTGA. V lost 3 bases, J lost 1 base, and 8 bases lay in between. The CDR3 sequence is 14 residues long. The CDR3 DNA sequence: TGTGCCAGCAGCTTCCAGGGTCGCACAGATACGCAGTATTTT. This translates into CASSFQGRTDTQYF. Looking up the rest from reference TRBV7-3 and TRBJ2-3 gives the full variable domain: GAGVSQTPSNKVTEKGKYVELRCDPISGHTALYWYRQSLGQGPEFLIYFQGTGAADDSGLPNDRFFAVRPEGSVSTLKIQRTERGDSAVYLCASSFQGRTDTQYFGPGTRLTVL.

The chain couples TRBV6-5 to TRBJ1-2; perhaps TRBD1 as D (6 bases). The CDR3 contains 17 residues. Germline V gene data show CDR1 as MNHEY and CDR2 as SVGAGI. V was clipped by 3 bases and J by 8 bases, with 25 bases between them. As DNA, the CDR3 is TGTGCCAGCAGTTATAACCGGGACAAGGGTGCCATATTGGGCTACACCTTC. Amino acid sequence: CASSYNRDKGAILGYTF.

J is TRBJ1-2 and V is TRBV30; D might be TRBD1 (5 bases). The V and J ends lost 5 bases and 2 bases respectively, with 9 bases between them. The CDR3 consists of 12 residues. Germline V gives CDR1 GTSNPN, CDR2 SVGIG (reference sequence). CDR3: CAWSRENYGYTF. The CDR3 region has the DNA TGTGCCTGGTCCAGGGAGAACTATGGCTACACCTTC.

The genes are TRBV6-5 and TRBJ1-5; D gene unclear. With 0 bases removed from V and 0 bases from J, the gap between germline ends came to 12 bases. The CDR3 is made up of 17 amino acids. Germline V gene sequence: CDR1 MNHEY, CDR2 SVGAGI. The CDR3 sequence is CASSYSTQVYSNQPQHF. Here the CDR3 DNA reads TGTGCCAGCAGTTACTCTACCCAGGTATATAGCAATCAGCCCCAGCATTTT.

This clonotype was detected a few times. The rearrangement joins TRBV10-3 to TRBJ2-7; tentative D call: TRBD2 (6 bases). The CDR3 extends over 14 amino acids. Germline loops: CDR1 ENHRY, CDR2 SYGVKD. Trimming pared 4 bases from V and 2 bases from J, leaving 12 bases between. The CDR3 reads CAISAPGAPYEQYF. CDR3 coding DNA: TGTGCCATCAGTGCCCCGGGAGCCCCCTACGAGCAGTACTTC.

This clonotype was seen more than once but under ten times. The J gene is TRBJ2-7, the V gene TRBV20-1; no clear D. From germline, CDR1 is DFQATT and CDR2 SNEGSKA (reference sequence). CDR3 length: 12 amino acids. V lost 3 bases and J lost 2, with 8 bases in between. CDR3 sequence reads: CSARQPPYEQYF. DNA of the CDR3: TGCAGTGCTAGGCAACCCCCCTACGAGCAGTACTTC.

J is TRBJ2-2 and V is TRBV3-1; D might be TRBD2 (6 bases). The germline CDR1 and CDR2 sequences are LGHDT and YNNKEL (reference sequence). The CDR3 runs 16 residues. The V end lost 3 bases, the J end lost 2 bases, and 13 bases lay between the germline ends. In nucleotides, the CDR3 is TGTGCCAGCAGCCACACCGGAGGGGCCAACACCGGGGAGCTGTTTTTT. As protein: CASSHTGGANTGELFF.

This clonotype is judged medium-sized. The chain couples TRBV20-1 to TRBJ2-2; the match to TRBD1 covers 8 bases. The CDR3 length is 15 residues. Germline V CDR1 and CDR2: DFQATT, SNEGSKA (reference sequence). V lost 2 bases, J lost 8 bases, and 10 bases stayed unmatched. The CDR3 nucleotides are TGCAGTGCTAGACCCGGACAGGGTGTAGCGGGGGAGCTGTTTTTT. Amino acids: CSARPGQGVAGELFF.

The genes are TRBV20-1 and TRBJ2-7, with a tentative D call TRBD1 (6 bases). Germline-derived CDR1 and CDR2 are DFQATT and SNEGSKA (reference sequence). The CDR3 covers 11 residues. V was trimmed by 6 bases and J by 6 bases, leaving 12 bases between them. The CDR3 reads CSAYREFEQYF. CDR3 bases: TGCAGTGCATACAGGGAGTTCGAGCAGTACTTC.

This clonotype showed up just a few times. V usage is TRBV6-1 and J usage is TRBJ1-2; D remains unclear. Germline V gene data show CDR1 as MNHNS and CDR2 as SASEGT. The V end lost 6 bases, the J end lost 2 bases, and 13 bases lay between the germline ends. The CDR3 runs 14 residues. The CDR3 protein is CASSSSGGNYGYTF. DNA of the CDR3: TGTGCCAGCAGCTCATCAGGAGGCAACTATGGCTACACCTTC.

This clonotype was seen more than once but under ten times. V usage is TRBV20-1 and J usage is TRBJ1-5; a weak D match, TRBD1 (5 bases). Germline CDR1 reads DFQATT; CDR2 reads SNEGSKA (reference sequence). This CDR3 is built from 14 residues. V shed 3 bases and J shed 2 bases, with 11 bases lying between them. The CDR3 sequence: CSASQGAGNQPQHF. The CDR3, as DNA: TGCAGTGCTAGTCAAGGGGCGGGCAATCAGCCCCAGCATTTT.